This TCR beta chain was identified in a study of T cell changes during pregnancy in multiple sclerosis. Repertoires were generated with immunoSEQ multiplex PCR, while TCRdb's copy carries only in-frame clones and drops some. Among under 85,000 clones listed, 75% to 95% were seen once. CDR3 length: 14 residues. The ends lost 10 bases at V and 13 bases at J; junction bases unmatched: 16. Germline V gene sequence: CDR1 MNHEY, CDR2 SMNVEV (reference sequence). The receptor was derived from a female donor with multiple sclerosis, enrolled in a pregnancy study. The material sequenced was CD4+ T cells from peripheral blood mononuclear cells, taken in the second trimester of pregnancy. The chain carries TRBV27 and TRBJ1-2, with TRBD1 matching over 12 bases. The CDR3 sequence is CATKPAGTGGLITF. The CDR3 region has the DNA TGTGCCACCAAACCCGCCGGGACAGGGGGCCTTATCACCTTC.